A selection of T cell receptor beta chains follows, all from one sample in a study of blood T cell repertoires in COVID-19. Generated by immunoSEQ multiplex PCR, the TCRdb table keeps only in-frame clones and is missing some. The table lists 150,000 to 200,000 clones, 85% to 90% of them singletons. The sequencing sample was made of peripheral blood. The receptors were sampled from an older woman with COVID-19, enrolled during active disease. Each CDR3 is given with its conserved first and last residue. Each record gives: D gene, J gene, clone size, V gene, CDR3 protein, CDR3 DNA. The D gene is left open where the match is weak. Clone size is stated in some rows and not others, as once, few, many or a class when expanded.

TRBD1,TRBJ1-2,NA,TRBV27,CASSPTNRGRVYGYTF,TGTGCCAGCAGTCCCACGAACAGGGGGCGGGTCTATGGCTACACCTTC
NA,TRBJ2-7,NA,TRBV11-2,CASSFSRSYEQYF,TGTGCCAGCAGCTTTTCTAGGTCCTACGAGCAGTACTTC
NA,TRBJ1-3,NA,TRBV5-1,CASSLEVRASGNTIYF,TGCGCCAGCAGCTTGGAGGTCAGGGCGTCTGGAAACACCATATATTTT
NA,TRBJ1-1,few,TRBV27,CASSSLAGTEAFF,TGTGCCAGCAGTTCCTTGGCCGGGACTGAAGCTTTCTTT
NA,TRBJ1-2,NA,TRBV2,CASSEQGNGYTF,TGTGCCAGCAGTGAACAGGGGAATGGCTACACCTTC
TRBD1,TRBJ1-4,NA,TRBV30,CAWSVPGQGGEKLFF,TGTGCCTGGAGTGTACCGGGACAGGGCGGTGAAAAACTGTTTTTT
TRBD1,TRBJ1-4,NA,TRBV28,CASSLYQTGPNEKLFF,TGTGCCAGCAGTTTATACCAGACAGGGCCTAATGAAAAACTGTTTTTT
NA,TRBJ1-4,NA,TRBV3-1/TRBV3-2,CASSPRLLDSTNEKLFF,TGTGCCAGCAGCCCCCGTCTCTTAGACAGTACTAATGAAAAACTGTTTTTT
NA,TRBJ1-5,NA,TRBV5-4,CASSLAGDYQPQHF,TGTGCCAGCAGCTTGGCGGGGGATTATCAGCCCCAGCATTTT
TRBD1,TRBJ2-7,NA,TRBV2,CASSESTGTGVYEQYF,TGTGCCAGCAGTGAATCGACCGGGACAGGGGTATACGAGCAGTACTTC
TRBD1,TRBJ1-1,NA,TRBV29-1,CSVLQDRVNTEAFF,TGCAGCGTTCTACAAGACAGGGTGAACACTGAAGCTTTCTTT
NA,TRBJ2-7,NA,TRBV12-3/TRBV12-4,CASSRGSYEQYF,TGTGCCAGCTCCCGGGGGTCCTACGAGCAGTACTTC
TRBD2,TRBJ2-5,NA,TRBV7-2,CASSSRLAGGAETQYF,TGTGCCAGCAGCTCACGACTAGCGGGAGGGGCGGAGACCCAGTACTTC
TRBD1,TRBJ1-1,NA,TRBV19,CASCCGQVNTEAFF,TGTGCCAGTTGCTGCGGACAGGTCAACACTGAAGCTTTCTTT
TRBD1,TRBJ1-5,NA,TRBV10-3,CAVATGGLQPQHF,TGTGCCGTGGCGACAGGGGGTTTGCAGCCCCAGCATTTT
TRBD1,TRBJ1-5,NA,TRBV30,CAWSRQGISNQPQHF,TGTGCCTGGAGCAGACAGGGGATTAGCAATCAGCCCCAGCATTTT
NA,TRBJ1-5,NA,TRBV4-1,CASSMTGRGQPQHF,TGCGCCAGCAGCATGACGGGGAGGGGTCAGCCCCAGCATTTT
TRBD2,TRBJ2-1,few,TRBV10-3,CAISEREGYNEQFF,TGTGCCATCAGTGAGCGGGAGGGCTACAATGAGCAGTTCTTC
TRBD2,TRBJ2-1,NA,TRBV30,CARAGTSGFSSYNEQFF,TGTGCCCGTGCCGGGACTAGCGGATTTAGCTCCTACAATGAGCAGTTCTTC
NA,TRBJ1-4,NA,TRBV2,CASCLDGATNEKLFF,TGTGCCAGCTGTCTAGACGGTGCAACTAATGAAAAACTGTTTTTT
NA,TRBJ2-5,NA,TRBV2,CASSGGLYQETQYF,TGTGCCAGCAGCGGAGGACTGTACCAAGAGACCCAGTACTTC
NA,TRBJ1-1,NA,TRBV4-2,CASSQGSGVVAEAFF,TGTGCCAGCAGCCAAGGTTCGGGGGTGGTGGCTGAAGCTTTCTTT
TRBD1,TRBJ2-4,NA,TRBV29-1,CSAGQGAPRNIQYF,TGCAGCGCGGGACAGGGGGCGCCTCGTAACATTCAGTACTTC
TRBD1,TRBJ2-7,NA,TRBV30,CAWRDRGTYEQYF,TGTGCCTGGAGGGACAGGGGCACCTACGAGCAGTACTTC
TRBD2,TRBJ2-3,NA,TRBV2,CASNRAGEADTQYF,TGTGCCAGCAATCGGGCGGGAGAGGCAGATACGCAGTATTTT
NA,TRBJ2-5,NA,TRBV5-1,CASSLAPPRGETQYF,TGCGCCAGCAGCTTGGCGCCCCCCCGGGGTGAGACCCAGTACTTC
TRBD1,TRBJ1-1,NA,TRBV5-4,CASSRQGPMNTEAFF,TGTGCCAGCAGCCGACAGGGACCGATGAACACTGAAGCTTTCTTT
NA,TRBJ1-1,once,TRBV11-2,CASSLGTGMSEAFF,TGTGCCAGCAGCTTAGGCACAGGGATGAGTGAAGCTTTCTTT